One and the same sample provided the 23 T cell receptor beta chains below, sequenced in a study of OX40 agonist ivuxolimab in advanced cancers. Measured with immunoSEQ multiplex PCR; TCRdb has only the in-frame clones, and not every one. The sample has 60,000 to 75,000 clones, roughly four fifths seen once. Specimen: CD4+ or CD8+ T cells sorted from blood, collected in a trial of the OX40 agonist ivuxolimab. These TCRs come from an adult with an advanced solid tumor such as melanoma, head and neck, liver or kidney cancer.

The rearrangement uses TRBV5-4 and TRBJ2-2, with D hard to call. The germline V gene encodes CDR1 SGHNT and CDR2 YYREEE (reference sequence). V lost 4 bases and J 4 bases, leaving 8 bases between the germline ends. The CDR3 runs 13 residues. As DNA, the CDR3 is TGTGCCAGCAGCCATGGACCCACCGGGGAGCTGTTTTTT. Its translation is CASSHGPTGELFF. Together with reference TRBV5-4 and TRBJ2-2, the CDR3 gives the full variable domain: ETGVTQSPTHLIKTRGQQVTLRCSSQSGHNTVSWYQQALGQGPQFIFQYYREEENGRGNFPPRFSGLQFPNYSSELNVNALELDDSALYLCASSHGPTGELFFGEGSRLTVL.

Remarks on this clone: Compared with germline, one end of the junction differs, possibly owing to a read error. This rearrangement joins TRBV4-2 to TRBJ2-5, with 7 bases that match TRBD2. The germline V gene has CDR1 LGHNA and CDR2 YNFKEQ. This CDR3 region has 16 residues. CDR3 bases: TGTGCCAGCAGCAAAGAGGGAGGGCAATACCAAGAGACCCAGTACTTC. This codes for CASSKEGGQYQETQYF.

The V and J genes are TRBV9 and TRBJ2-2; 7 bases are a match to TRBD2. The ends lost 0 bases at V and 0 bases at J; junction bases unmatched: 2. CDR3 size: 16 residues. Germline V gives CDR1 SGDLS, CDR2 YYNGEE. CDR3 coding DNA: TGTGCCAGCAGCGTAGGGCTAGCGGCGAACACCGGGGAGCTGTTTTTT. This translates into CASSVGLAANTGELFF.

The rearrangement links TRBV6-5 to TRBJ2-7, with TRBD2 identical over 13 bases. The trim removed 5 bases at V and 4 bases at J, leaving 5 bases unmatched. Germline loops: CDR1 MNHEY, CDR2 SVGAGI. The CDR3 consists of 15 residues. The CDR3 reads CASSHRLAGGYEQYF. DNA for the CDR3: TGTGCCAGCAGTCACCGACTAGCGGGGGGTTACGAGCAGTACTTC.

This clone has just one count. In DNA form, the CDR3 reads TGTGCCAGCAGCTCTCCCGGGGGGTGGGAGACCCAGTACTTC. This codes for CASSSPGGWETQYF. V and J are TRBV5-4 and TRBJ2-5, with 7 bases fitting TRBD2. The ends lost 3 bases at V and 5 bases at J; junction bases unmatched: 7. The CDR3 runs 14 residues. The V gene's germline CDR1 is SGHNT and CDR2 YYREEE (reference sequence).

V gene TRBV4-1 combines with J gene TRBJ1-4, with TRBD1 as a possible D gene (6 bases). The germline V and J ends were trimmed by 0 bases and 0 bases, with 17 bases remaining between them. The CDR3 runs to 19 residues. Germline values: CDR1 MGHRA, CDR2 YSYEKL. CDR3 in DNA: TGCGCCAGCAGCCAAGAACCAAGACAGGACCATCCAACTAATGAAAAACTGTTTTTT. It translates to CASSQEPRQDHPTNEKLFF.

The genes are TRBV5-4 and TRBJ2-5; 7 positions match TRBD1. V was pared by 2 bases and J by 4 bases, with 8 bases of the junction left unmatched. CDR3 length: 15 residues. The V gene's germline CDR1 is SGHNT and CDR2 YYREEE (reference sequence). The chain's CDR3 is CASSLQTGDGETQYF. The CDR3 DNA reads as TGTGCCAGCAGCTTACAAACAGGGGATGGAGAGACCCAGTACTTC.

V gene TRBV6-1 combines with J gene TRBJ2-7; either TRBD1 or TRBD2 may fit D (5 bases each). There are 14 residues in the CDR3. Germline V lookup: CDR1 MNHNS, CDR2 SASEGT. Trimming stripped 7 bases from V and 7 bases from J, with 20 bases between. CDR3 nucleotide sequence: TGTGCCAGCACAATGGGGGTCAACTCGGGGGAGCAGTACTTC. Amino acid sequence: CASTMGVNSGEQYF.

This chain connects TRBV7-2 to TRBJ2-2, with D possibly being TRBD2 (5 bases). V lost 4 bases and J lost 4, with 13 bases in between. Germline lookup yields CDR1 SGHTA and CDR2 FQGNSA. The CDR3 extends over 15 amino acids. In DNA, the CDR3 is TGTGCCAGCAGCTCCGGGATAAGTGTCACCGGGGAGCTGTTTTTT. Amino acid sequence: CASSSGISVTGELFF. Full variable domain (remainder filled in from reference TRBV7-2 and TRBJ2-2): GAGVSQSPSNKVTEKGKDVELRCDPISGHTALYWYRQSLGQGLEFLIYFQGNSAPDKSGLPSDRFSAERTGGSVSTLTIQRTQQEDSAVYLCASSSGISVTGELFFGEGSRLTVL.

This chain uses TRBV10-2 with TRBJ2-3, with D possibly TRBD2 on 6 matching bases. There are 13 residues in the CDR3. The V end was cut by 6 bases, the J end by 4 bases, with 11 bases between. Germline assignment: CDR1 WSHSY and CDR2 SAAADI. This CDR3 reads CASSFSGADTQYF. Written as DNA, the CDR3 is TGCGCCAGCAGCTTTAGCGGTGCAGATACGCAGTATTTT.

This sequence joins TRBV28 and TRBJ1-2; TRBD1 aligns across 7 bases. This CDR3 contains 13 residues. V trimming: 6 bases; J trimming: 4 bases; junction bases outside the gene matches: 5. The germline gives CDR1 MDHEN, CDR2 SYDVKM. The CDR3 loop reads CASSQTGIYGYTF. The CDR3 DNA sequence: TGTGCCAGCAGCCAGACAGGGATCTATGGCTACACCTTC.

CDR3 sequence (DNA): TGTGCCATTGCAAGGCTAGCGGGGGGACCGAACACCGGGGAGCTGTTTTTT. This codes for CAIARLAGGPNTGELFF. This chain links TRBV7-8 with TRBJ2-2, with 11 bases that match TRBD2. The junction had 10 bases not matched to a gene; V was cut back by 10 bases and J by 0 bases. This CDR3 has 17 amino acids. Germline V lookup: CDR1 SGHVS, CDR2 FQNEAQ.

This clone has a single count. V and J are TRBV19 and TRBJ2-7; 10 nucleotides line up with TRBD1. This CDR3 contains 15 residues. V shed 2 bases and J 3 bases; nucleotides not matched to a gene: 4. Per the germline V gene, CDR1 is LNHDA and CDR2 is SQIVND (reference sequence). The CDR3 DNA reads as TGTGCCAGTAGTATAAAAGGACAGGGGGTCTACGAGCAGTACTTC. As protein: CASSIKGQGVYEQYF. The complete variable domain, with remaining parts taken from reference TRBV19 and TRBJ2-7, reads DGGITQSPKYLFRKEGQNVTLSCEQNLNHDAMYWYRQDPGQGLRLIYYSQIVNDFQKGDIAEGYSVSREKKESFPLTVTSAQKNPTAFYLCASSIKGQGVYEQYFGPGTRLTVT.

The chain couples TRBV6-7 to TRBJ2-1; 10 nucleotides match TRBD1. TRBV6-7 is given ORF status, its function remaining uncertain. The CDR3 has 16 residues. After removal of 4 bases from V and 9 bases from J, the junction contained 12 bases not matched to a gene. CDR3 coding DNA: TGTGCCAGCAGTTCCAACCGAAGACAGGGGGCGTTTGAGCAGTTCTTC. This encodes CASSSNRRQGAFEQFF.

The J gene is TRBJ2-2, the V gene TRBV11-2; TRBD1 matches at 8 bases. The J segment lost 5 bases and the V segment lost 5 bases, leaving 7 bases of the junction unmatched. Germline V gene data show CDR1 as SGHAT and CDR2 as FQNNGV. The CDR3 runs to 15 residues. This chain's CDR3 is CASSPRQGRTGELFF. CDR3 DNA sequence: TGTGCCAGCAGCCCTCGACAGGGGCGAACCGGGGAGCTGTTTTTT.

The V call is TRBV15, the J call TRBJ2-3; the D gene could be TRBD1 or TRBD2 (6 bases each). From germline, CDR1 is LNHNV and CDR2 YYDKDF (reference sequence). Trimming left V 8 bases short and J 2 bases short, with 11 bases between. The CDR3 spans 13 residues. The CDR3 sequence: CATGGPSTDTQYF. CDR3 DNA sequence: TGTGCCACCGGGGGGCCCTCCACAGATACGCAGTATTTT.

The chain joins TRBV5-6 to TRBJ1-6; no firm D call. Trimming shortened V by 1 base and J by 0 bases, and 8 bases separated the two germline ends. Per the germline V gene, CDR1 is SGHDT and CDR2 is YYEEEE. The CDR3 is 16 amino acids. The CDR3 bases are TGTGCCAGCAGCTTGTTAACAATCTCCTATAATTCACCCCTCCACTTT. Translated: CASSLLTISYNSPLHF.

CDR3 in DNA: TGCGCCAGCAGCTTGGAGTTCGAGCAGTACTTC. Translating it yields CASSLEFEQYF. The chain joins TRBV5-1 to TRBJ2-7; no reliable D call. Germline V gene data show CDR1 as SGHRS and CDR2 as YFSETQ. The CDR3 sequence is 11 residues long. V lost 0 bases to trimming and J lost 6 bases, with 4 bases between them.

CDR3 sequence: CASRTGPTGELFF. The CDR3 DNA reads as TGTGCCAGCAGGACAGGGCCCACCGGGGAGCTGTTTTTT. The chain combines TRBV6-1 with TRBJ2-2; 7 nucleotides align to TRBD1. The length of the CDR3 is 13 residues. Losses at the gene ends were 6 bases for V and 4 bases for J; bases not matched to a gene: 2. Looked up from germline, CDR1 is MNHNS and CDR2 is SASEGT.

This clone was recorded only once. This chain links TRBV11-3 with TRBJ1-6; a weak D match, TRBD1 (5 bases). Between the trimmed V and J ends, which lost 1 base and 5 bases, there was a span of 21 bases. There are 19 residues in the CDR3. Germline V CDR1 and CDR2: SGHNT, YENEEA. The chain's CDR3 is CASSLGRGTMTGNNSPLHF. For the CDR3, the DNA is TGTGCCAGCAGCTTAGGGAGGGGTACTATGACGGGAAATAATTCACCCCTCCACTTT.

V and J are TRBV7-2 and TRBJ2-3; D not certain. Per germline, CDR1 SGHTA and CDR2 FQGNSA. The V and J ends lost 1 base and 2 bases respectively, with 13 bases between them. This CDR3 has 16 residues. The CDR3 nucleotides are TGTGCCAGCAGCTTAGGGTACGGAAATCCCACAGATACGCAGTATTTT. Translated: CASSLGYGNPTDTQYF.

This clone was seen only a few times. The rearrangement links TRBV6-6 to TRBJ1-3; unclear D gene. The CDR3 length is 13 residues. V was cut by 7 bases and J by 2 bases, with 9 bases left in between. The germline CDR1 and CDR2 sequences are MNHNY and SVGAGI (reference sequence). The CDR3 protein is CASTLNTGNTIYF. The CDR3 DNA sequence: TGTGCCAGCACTCTTAACACTGGAAACACCATATATTTT.

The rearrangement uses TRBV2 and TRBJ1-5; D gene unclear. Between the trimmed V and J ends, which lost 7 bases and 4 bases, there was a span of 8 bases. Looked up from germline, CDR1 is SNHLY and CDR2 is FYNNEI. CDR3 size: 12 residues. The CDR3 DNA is TGTGCCAGCACCCTAGGGAATCAGCCCCAGCATTTT. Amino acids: CASTLGNQPQHF.